These 8 T cell receptor beta chains originate from one sample sequenced in a study of cytomegalovirus exposure and HLA in healthy donors (dated by TCRdb to 2017 to 2019). Receptor libraries were prepared by the immunoSEQ multiplex PCR assay. For the multiplex PCR, a mixture combining 60 forward primers for TCR Vbeta segments and 13 reverse primers for TCR Jbeta segments was used. TCRdb carries this immuneACCESS record with in-frame sequences only. Its versions omit some clonotypes, under half of them owing to an unresolved V gene in the studies checked, with the rest unexplained. This sample holds around 120,000 clones; roughly three quarters were observed only once. Of the sample, over 1.5% is held by the ten largest clones. The sequenced sample was PBMCs. The receptors were sampled from a woman aged 18-29 years in good health and CMV-seronegative.

V and J are TRBV5-8 and TRBJ2-2, with TRBD1 matching over 8 bases. This CDR3 region has 20 residues. Unmatched junction bases numbered 19, after V lost 4 bases and J lost 2 bases. Germline CDR1 reads SGHTS; CDR2 reads YDEGEE. CDR3 nucleotides: TGTGCCAGCAGCGCTCTACCTATGATTGAACAGGGGGTTAACACCGGGGAGCTGTTTTTT. As protein: CASSALPMIEQGVNTGELFF.

This clone came up once. The CDR3 nucleotides read TGTGCCAGTAGAATGGGACAGGGGACTGGAAACACCATATATTTT. This sequence encodes CASRMGQGTGNTIYF. The rearrangement joins TRBV19 to TRBJ1-3; 10 positions agree with TRBD1. This CDR3 contains 15 residues. Trimming took 6 bases from V and 2 from J; bases not matched to a gene: 4. Looked up from germline, CDR1 is LNHDA and CDR2 is SQIVND (reference sequence).

This rearrangement joins TRBV5-6 to TRBJ2-1, with 9 nucleotides matching TRBD2. The V and J ends lost 2 bases and 6 bases, in that order; junction bases with no gene match: 3. Germline V lookup: CDR1 SGHDT, CDR2 YYEEEE. This CDR3 region has 14 residues. The CDR3 nucleotides read TGTGCCAGCAGCTTCGGCGGGGGGGCCAATGAGCAGTTCTTC. This codes for CASSFGGGANEQFF. Using reference TRBV5-6 and TRBJ2-1 for the parts outside the CDR3, the full variable domain is DAGVTQSPTHLIKTRGQQVTLRCSPKSGHDTVSWYQQALGQGPQFIFQYYEEEERQRGNFPDRFSGHQFPNYSSELNVNALLLGDSALYLCASSFGGGANEQFFGPGTRLTVL.

The rearrangement joins TRBV20-1 to TRBJ2-7; the D is unclear. This CDR3 has 9 residues. The germline gives CDR1 DFQATT, CDR2 SNEGSKA (reference sequence). The CDR3 DNA sequence: TGCAGCGCCGGGTACGAGCAGTACTTC. Translated: CSAGYEQYF.

The sample holds one count of this clone. The CDR3 is CASSQEGLAGGLVGELFF. The CDR3 DNA sequence: TGTGCCAGCAGCCAAGAGGGACTAGCGGGGGGGCTGGTCGGGGAGCTGTTTTTT. The rearrangement joins TRBV4-2 to TRBJ2-2; TRBD2 matches at 16 bases. Trimming removed 0 bases from V and 7 bases from J; junction bases left unmatched: 5. CDR3 size: 18 residues. CDR1 and CDR2 (germline): LGHNA, YNFKEQ.

The J gene is TRBJ2-5, the V gene TRBV5-4; 7 bases line up with TRBD2. The CDR3 length is 15 residues. Germline CDR1 SGHNT, CDR2 YYREEE (reference sequence). With 0 bases clipped from V and 1 base from J, the junction kept 3 bases outside the gene matches. CDR3 sequence reads: CASSLAGGVQETQYF. The DNA for the CDR3 is TGTGCCAGCAGCTTGGCTGGGGGGGTCCAAGAGACCCAGTACTTC.

The chain links TRBV25-1 to TRBJ1-4; D ambiguous. The CDR3 covers 16 residues. The germline V gene encodes CDR1 MGHDK and CDR2 SYGVNS. V was clipped by 3 bases and J by 0 bases, with 11 bases between them. CDR3 amino acids: CASSDRWTATNEKLFF. DNA of the CDR3: TGTGCCAGCAGTGACAGATGGACTGCAACTAATGAAAAACTGTTTTTT.

This sequence joins TRBV5-6 and TRBJ2-3, with 7 bases matching TRBD1. Germline V lookup: CDR1 SGHDT, CDR2 YYEEEE. The CDR3 runs 15 residues. Trimming took 4 bases from V and 3 from J; bases not matched to a gene: 8. In DNA, the CDR3 is TGTGCCAGCAGCAAAGCCGGGACAGCGACAGATACGCAGTATTTT. Amino acid sequence: CASSKAGTATDTQYF.